Listed here are 9 T cell receptor beta chains from one sample, sequenced in a study of OX40 agonist ivuxolimab in advanced cancers. Assay used: immunoSEQ multiplex PCR; TCRdb lists only in-frame clones, some missing. The sample consists of about 28,000 clones, 90% to 95% of them appearing once. The sample consisted of CD4+ or CD8+ T cells sorted from blood, taken in a trial of the OX40 agonist ivuxolimab. All receptors come from an adult with an advanced solid tumor such as melanoma, head and neck, liver or kidney cancer.

The chain carries TRBV5-1 and TRBJ2-2, with D maybe TRBD1 (6 bases). The CDR3 loop spans 13 amino acids. Germline CDR1 SGHRS, CDR2 YFSETQ. V was clipped by 5 bases and J by 4 bases, with 9 bases between them. CDR3: CASRSDSTGELFF. The CDR3 region has the DNA TGCGCCAGCAGATCGGACAGCACCGGGGAGCTGTTTTTT.

For this clone: Other DNA sequences from this sample encode an identical CDR3 as well. The chain has TRBV6-5 and TRBJ2-7; possibly TRBD1 or TRBD2 for D (5 bases each). Per the germline V gene, CDR1 is MNHEY and CDR2 is SVGAGI. The CDR3 has 13 amino acids. Trimming stripped 2 bases from V and 5 bases from J, with 10 bases between. CDR3 sequence: CASSYGTSDEQYF. The CDR3, as DNA: TGTGCCAGCAGTTACGGGACGTCGGACGAGCAGTACTTC.

The chain has TRBV6-6 and TRBJ2-7; maybe TRBD1 (5 bases). Deletions cut 2 bases from V and 4 bases from J, with 12 bases between. The germline V gene has CDR1 MNHNY and CDR2 SVGAGI (reference sequence). This CDR3 is 14 amino acids long. The CDR3 sequence is CASSYTQGKYEQYF. As DNA, the CDR3 is TGTGCCAGCAGTTACACCCAGGGTAAATACGAGCAGTACTTC.

The chain employs TRBV13 and TRBJ2-7; 10 bases map to TRBD2. CDR3 length: 17 residues. V trimming: 0 bases; J trimming: 4 bases; junction bases outside the gene matches: 9. Germline values: CDR1 PRHDT, CDR2 FYEKMQ (reference sequence). CDR3 nucleotides: TGTGCCAGCAGCTTAGGCCGGCTAGCGGGAGATCGGTACGAGCAGTACTTC. It specifies CASSLGRLAGDRYEQYF.

The V and J genes are TRBV5-1 and TRBJ2-7; 15 bases align to TRBD2. With 0 bases clipped from V and 4 bases from J, the junction kept 2 bases outside the gene matches. CDR1 and CDR2 from the germline V gene are SGHRS and YFSETQ. This CDR3 contains 16 residues. The CDR3 region is CASSLAGTSGGYEQYF. As DNA, the CDR3 is TGCGCCAGCAGCTTGGCCGGGACTAGCGGGGGGTACGAGCAGTACTTC. The full variable domain, with the rest looked up from reference TRBV5-1 and TRBJ2-7, is KAGVTQTPRYLIKTRGQQVTLSCSPISGHRSVSWYQQTPGQGLQFLFEYFSETQRNKGNFPGRFSGRQFSNSRSEMNVSTLELGDSALYLCASSLAGTSGGYEQYFGPGTRLTVT.

V is TRBV7-9 and J is TRBJ2-1; 7 positions match TRBD2. The CDR3 sequence is 14 residues long. Germline V gene data show CDR1 as SEHNR and CDR2 as FQNEAQ (reference sequence). The junction had 8 bases not matched to a gene; V was cut back by 7 bases and J by 5 bases. In DNA form, the CDR3 reads TGTGCCAGCAATAGGGAGGGGTGGGACAATGAGCAGTTCTTC. Translation: CASNREGWDNEQFF. Full variable domain (outside the CDR3, taken from reference TRBV7-9 and TRBJ2-1): DTGVSQNPRHKITKRGQNVTFRCDPISEHNRLYWYRQTLGQGPEFLTYFQNEAQLEKSRLLSDRFSAERPKGSFSTLEIQRTEQGDSAMYLCASNREGWDNEQFFGPGTRLTVL.

The chain combines TRBV5-1 with TRBJ2-7; D may be TRBD1 (5 bases). Trimming removed 1 base from V and 2 bases from J, with 10 bases in between. The CDR3 runs to 14 residues. Germline V CDR1 and CDR2: SGHRS, YFSETQ. The CDR3 DNA reads as TGCGCCAGCAGCTTGTTCCAGGGCCCCTACGAGCAGTACTTC. Translation: CASSLFQGPYEQYF.

The chain carries TRBV19 and TRBJ2-1; D unclear. CDR1 and CDR2 (germline): LNHDA, SQIVND (reference sequence). The CDR3 spans 16 residues. V was shortened by 6 bases and J by 2 bases, with 17 bases between the two germline ends. The CDR3 reads CASSILTTMTYNEQFF. The CDR3 nucleotides read TGTGCCAGTAGCATCCTCACCACGATGACCTACAATGAGCAGTTCTTC.

J is TRBJ2-2 and V is TRBV4-1; D is unclear. Germline CDR1 MGHRA, CDR2 YSYEKL. CDR3 length: 14 residues. V lost 1 base, J lost 5 bases, and 8 bases lay in between. CDR3 nucleotides: TGCGCCAGCAGCCAAGGGAGCCTTACCGGGGAGCTGTTTTTT. Its protein is CASSQGSLTGELFF.